This T cell receptor (beta chain) is drawn from a study of T cell responses to AZD1222 COVID-19 vaccine. Study-wide results and limits: Reports indicate that nearly half of spike-specific TCRs are directed at unmutated variant regions.

A remark on this clone: Its antigen is still unknown.

Germline values: CDR1 MNHEY, CDR2 SVGAGI. The CDR3 loop spans 14 amino acids. Trimming shortened V by 6 bases and J by 5 bases, and 15 bases separated the two germline ends. Measured with immunoSEQ multiplex PCR; TCRdb has only the in-frame clones, and not every one. The profile shows roughly 120,000 clones, roughly 88% of them singletons. This receptor was identified in an adult in good health. The material was peripheral blood, obtained on day 0 of AZD1222 vaccination. The chain links TRBV6-5 to TRBJ2-3; no clear D gene. CDR3 loop: CASSRVPMGDTQYF. The CDR3 DNA reads TGTGCCAGCAGCCGCGTCCCAATGGGAGATACGCAGTATTTT.